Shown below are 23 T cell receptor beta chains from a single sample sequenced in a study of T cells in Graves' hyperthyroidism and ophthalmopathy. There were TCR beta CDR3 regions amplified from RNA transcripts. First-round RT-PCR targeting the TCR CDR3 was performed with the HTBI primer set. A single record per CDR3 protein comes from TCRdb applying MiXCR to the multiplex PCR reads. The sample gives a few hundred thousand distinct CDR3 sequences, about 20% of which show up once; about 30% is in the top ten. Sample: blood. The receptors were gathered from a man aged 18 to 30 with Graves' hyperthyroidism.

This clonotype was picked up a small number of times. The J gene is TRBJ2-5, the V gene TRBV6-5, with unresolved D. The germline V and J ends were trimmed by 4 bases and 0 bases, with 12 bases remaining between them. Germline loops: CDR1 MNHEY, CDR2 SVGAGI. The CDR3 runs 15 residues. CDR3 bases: TGTGCCAGCAGTTGGACCGCTACAAACCAAGAGACCCAGTACTTC. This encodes CASSWTATNQETQYF.

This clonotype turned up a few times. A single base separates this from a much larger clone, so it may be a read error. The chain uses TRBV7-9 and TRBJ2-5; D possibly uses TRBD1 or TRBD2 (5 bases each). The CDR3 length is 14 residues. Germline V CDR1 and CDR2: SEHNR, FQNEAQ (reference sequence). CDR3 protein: CASSLKGKGETKYF. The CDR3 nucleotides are TGTGCCAGCAGCTTGAAGGGGAAGGGAGAGACCAAGTACTTC. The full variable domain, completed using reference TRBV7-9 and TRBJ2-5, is DTGVSQNPRHKITKRGQNVTFRCDPISEHNRLYWYRQTLGQGPEFLTYFQNEAQLEKSRLLSDRFSAERPKGSFSTLEIQRTEQGDSAMYLCASSLKGKGETKYFGPGTRLLVL.

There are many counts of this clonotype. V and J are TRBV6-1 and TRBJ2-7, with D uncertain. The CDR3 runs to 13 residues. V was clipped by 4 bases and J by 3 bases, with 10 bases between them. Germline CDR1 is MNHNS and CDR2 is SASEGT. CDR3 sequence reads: CASSVAADYEQYF. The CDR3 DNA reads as TGTGCCAGCAGTGTGGCCGCCGACTACGAGCAGTACTTC.

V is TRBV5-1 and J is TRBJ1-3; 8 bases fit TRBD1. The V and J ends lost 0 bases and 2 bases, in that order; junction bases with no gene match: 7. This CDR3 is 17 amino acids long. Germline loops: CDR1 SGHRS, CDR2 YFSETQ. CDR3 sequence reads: CASSLDTGTGTGNTIYF. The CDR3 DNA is TGCGCCAGCAGCTTGGATACCGGGACAGGAACTGGAAACACCATATATTTT.

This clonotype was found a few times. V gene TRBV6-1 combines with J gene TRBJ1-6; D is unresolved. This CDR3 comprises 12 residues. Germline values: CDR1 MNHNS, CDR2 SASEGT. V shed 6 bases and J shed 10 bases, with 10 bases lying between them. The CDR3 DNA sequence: TGTGCCAGCAGAAGGGTGAACTCACCCCTCCACTTT. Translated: CASRRVNSPLHF.

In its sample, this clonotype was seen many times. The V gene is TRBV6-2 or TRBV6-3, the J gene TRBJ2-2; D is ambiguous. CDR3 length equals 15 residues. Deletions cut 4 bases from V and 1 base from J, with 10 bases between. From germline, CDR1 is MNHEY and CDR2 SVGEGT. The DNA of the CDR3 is TGTGCCAGCAGTTTTCTGGGAAAGAACACCGGGGAGCTGTTTTTT. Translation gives CASSFLGKNTGELFF.

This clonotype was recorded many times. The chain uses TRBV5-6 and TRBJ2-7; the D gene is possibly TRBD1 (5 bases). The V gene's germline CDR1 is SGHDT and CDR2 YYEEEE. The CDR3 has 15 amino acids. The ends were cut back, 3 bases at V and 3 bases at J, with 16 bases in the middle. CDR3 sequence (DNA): TGTGCCAGCAGCTACTATCAGGGTTTGATCTACGAGCAGTACTTC. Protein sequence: CASSYYQGLIYEQYF.

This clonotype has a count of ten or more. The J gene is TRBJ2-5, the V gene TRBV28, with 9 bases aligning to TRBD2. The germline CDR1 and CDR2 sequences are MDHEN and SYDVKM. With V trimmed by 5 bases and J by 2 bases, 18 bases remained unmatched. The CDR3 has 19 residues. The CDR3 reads CASSAGGLTPRTGQETQYF. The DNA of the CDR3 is TGTGCCAGCAGTGCGGGGGGGCTTACCCCCAGGACGGGGCAAGAGACCCAGTACTTC.

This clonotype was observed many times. The CDR3 sequence is CASSLAGTEPGNTIYF. The CDR3, as DNA: TGTGCCAGCAGCCTTGCCGGGACAGAGCCTGGAAACACCATATATTTT. This sequence joins TRBV6-1 and TRBJ1-3; TRBD1 aligns across 7 bases. The CDR3 extends over 16 amino acids. Germline loops: CDR1 MNHNS, CDR2 SASEGT. V shed 6 bases, J shed 2 bases, and the junction held 10 bases outside the gene matches.

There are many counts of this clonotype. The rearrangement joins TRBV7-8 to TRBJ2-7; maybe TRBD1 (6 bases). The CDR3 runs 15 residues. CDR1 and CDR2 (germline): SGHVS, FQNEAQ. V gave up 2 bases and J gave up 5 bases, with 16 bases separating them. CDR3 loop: CASSLRGTVGNEQYF. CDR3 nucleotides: TGTGCCAGCAGCTTAAGGGGGACCGTCGGGAACGAGCAGTACTTC.

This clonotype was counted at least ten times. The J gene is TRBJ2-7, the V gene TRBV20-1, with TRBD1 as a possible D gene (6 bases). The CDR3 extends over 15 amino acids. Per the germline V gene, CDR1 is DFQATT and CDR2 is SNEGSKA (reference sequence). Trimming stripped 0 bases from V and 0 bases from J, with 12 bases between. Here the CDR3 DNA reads TGCAGTGCTAGAGATCGGACAGCCATCTCCTACGAGCAGTACTTC. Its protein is CSARDRTAISYEQYF.

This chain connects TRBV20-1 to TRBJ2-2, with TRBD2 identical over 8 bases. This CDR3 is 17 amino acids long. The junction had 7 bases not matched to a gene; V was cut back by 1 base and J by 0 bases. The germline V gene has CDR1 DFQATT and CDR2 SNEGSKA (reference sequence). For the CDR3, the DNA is TGCAGTGCTAGAGTGGGGATAGCGGGGTCGAACACCGGGGAGCTGTTTTTT. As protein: CSARVGIAGSNTGELFF.

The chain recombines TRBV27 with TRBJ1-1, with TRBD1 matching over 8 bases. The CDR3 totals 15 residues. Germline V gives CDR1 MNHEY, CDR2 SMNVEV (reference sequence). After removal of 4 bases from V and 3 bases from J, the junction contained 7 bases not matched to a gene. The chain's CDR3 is CASSYRQGRDTEAFF. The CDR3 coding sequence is TGTGCCAGCAGTTACAGACAGGGGCGGGACACTGAAGCTTTCTTT.

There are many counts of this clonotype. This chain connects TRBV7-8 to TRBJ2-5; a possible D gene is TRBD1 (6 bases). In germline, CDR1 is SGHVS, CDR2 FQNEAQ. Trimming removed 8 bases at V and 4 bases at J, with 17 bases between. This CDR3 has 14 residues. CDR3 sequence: CASGRGPARETQYF. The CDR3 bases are TGTGCCAGCGGCAGGGGCCCCGCGCGAGAGACCCAGTACTTC.

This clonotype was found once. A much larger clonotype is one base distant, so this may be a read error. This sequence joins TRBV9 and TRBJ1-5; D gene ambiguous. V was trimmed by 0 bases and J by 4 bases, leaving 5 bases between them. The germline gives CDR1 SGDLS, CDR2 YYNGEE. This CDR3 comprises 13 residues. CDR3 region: CASSVGDNQPQHF. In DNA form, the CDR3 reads TGTGCCAGCAGCGTAGGGGATAATCAGCCCCAGCATTTT.

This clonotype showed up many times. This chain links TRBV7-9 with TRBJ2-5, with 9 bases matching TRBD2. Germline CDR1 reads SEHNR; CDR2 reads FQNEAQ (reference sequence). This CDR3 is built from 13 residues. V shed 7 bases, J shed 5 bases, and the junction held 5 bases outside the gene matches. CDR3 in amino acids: CASNSGGRETQYF. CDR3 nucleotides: TGTGCCAGCAATAGCGGGGGAAGGGAGACCCAGTACTTC. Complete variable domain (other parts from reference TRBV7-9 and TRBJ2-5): DTGVSQNPRHKITKRGQNVTFRCDPISEHNRLYWYRQTLGQGPEFLTYFQNEAQLEKSRLLSDRFSAERPKGSFSTLEIQRTEQGDSAMYLCASNSGGRETQYFGPGTRLLVL.

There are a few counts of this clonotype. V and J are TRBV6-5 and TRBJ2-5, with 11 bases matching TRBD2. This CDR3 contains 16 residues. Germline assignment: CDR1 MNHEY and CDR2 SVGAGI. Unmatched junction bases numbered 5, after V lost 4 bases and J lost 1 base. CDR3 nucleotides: TGTGCCAGCAGTTGGTCTAGCGGGGGGCCCCAAGAGACCCAGTACTTC. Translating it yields CASSWSSGGPQETQYF.

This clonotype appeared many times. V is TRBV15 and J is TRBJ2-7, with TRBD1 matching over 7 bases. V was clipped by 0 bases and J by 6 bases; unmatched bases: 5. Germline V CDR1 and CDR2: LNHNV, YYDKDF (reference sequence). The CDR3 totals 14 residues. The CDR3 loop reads CATSRDPNRGEQYF. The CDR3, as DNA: TGTGCCACCAGCAGAGATCCCAACAGGGGCGAGCAGTACTTC.

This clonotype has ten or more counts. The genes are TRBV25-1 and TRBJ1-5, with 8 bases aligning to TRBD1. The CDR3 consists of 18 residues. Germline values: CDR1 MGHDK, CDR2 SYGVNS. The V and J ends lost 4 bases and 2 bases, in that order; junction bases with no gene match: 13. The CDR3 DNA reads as TGTGCCAGCAGTGCCTGCCATCAGGGGGCTACGGGCAATCAGCCCCAGCATTTT. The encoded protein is CASSACHQGATGNQPQHF. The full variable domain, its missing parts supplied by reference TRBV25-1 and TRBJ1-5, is EADIYQTPRYLVIGTGKKITLECSQTMGHDKMYWYQQDPGMELHLIHYSYGVNSTEKGDLSSESTVSRIRTEHFPLTLESARPSHTSQYLCASSACHQGATGNQPQHFGDGTRLSIL.

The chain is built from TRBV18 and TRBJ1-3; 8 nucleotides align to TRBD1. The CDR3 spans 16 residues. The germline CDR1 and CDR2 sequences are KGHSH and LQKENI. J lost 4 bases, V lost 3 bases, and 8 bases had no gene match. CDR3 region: CASSPDIQGVGNTIYF. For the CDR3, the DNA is TGTGCCAGCTCACCGGACATACAGGGGGTCGGAAACACCATATATTTT. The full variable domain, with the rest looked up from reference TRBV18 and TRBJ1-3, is NAGVMQNPRHLVRRRGQEARLRCSPMKGHSHVYWYRQLPEEGLKFMVYLQKENIIDESGMPKERFSAEFPKEGPSILRIQQVVRGDSAAYFCASSPDIQGVGNTIYFGEGSWLTVV.

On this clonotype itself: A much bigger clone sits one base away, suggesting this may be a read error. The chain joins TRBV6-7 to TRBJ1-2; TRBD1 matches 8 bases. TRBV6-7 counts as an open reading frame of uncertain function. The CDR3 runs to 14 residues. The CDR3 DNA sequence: TGTGCCAGCAGTTTGTGCAGGGGGCGTTTTGGCTACGCCTTC. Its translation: CASSLCRGRFGYAF.

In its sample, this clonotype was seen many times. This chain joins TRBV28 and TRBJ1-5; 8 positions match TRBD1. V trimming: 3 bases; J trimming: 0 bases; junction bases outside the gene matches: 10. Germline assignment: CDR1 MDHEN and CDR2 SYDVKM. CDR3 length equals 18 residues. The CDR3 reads CASSFGDRTGYSNQPQHF. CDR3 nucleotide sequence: TGTGCCAGCAGTTTCGGGGACAGGACAGGTTATAGCAATCAGCCCCAGCATTTT.

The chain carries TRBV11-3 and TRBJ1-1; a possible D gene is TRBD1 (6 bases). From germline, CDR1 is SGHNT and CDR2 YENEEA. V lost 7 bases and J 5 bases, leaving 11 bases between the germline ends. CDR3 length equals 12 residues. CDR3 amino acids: CASTVGTTEAFF. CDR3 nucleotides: TGTGCCAGCACCGTCGGGACAACTGAAGCTTTCTTT.